The TCR beta chain under discussion was sequenced for a study of blood T cell repertoires in COVID-19. Measured with immunoSEQ multiplex PCR; TCRdb has only the in-frame clones, and not every one. Of 150,000 to 160,000 clones listed, around 83% are singletons. The CDR3 consists of 15 residues. Germline V gene lookup returns CDR1 LNHNV and CDR2 YYDKDF (reference sequence). The V gene lost 8 bases and the J gene lost 6 bases, with 17 bases spanning the gap. The chain joins TRBV15 to TRBJ1-6; no firm D call. Material: peripheral blood. This sequence originates from an older woman with COVID-19, enrolled during active disease. The DNA for the CDR3 is TGTGCCACCGGGGATCTGAGAGGGAGTAATTCACCCCTCCACTTT. This codes for CATGDLRGSNSPLHF.